The sequence of this TCR beta chain was determined in a study of blood T cell repertoires in COVID-19. V was clipped by 3 bases and J by 4 bases, with 11 bases between them. CDR1 and CDR2 from the germline V gene are SGHRS and YFSETQ. This CDR3 has 14 residues. How the authors handled the data: It was from reference gene primer amplification that nucleated cell counts were estimated. Repertoires were generated with immunoSEQ multiplex PCR, while TCRdb's copy carries only in-frame clones and drops some. V, J and clone size were drawn from that table, and D and trimming were deduced from the DNA. The profile shows 35,000 to 45,000 clones, 65% to 90% of them singletons.

The material sequenced was peripheral blood. The chain has TRBV5-1 and TRBJ1-5, with D hard to call. This TCR came from a man aged 40-50 years with active COVID-19. The CDR3 DNA follows: TGCGCCAGCAGCTCCGGGGAAAGGAATCAGCCCCAGCATTTT. Its translation: CASSSGERNQPQHF.